This T cell receptor beta chain was identified in a study of blood T cells in healthy people across ages. This clonotype was picked up many times. Sample-barcoded 5' priming and a J-beta primer mix drove a second PCR of about 7 to 12 cycles. Through a template-switch adaptor with 12 random nucleotides, each cDNA molecule received a tag. MiXCR, applied by TCRdb to the 5' RACE reads, yields one record per CDR3 protein. The repertoire holds about 1.8 million distinct CDR3 sequences, with just under 50% as singletons. Trimming took off 7 bases at V and 3 bases at J, with 15 bases between the two ends. Germline V gene sequence: CDR1 SQVTM, CDR2 ANQGSEA. The CDR3 length is 13 residues.

This TCR came from a woman aged 40 to 49 in good health. The source material was blood. This rearrangement joins TRBV29-1 to TRBJ2-5; D gene ambiguous. As DNA, the CDR3 is TGCAGCGGTACCGAGATTGGAGAAGAGACCCAGTACTTC. Translating it yields CSGTEIGEETQYF.